This is a list of T cell receptor beta chains from one sample in a study of Ad26.COV2.S vaccination and SARS-CoV-2 variants. Only in-frame clones appear in the TCRdb table, and some are missing; sequencing was by immunoSEQ multiplex PCR. The sample has a few hundred thousand clones, roughly 84% seen once. The sample consisted of peripheral blood, taken in a trial of Ad26.COV2.S vaccine versus placebo. These TCRs come from a person aged 18-60 years who received the Ad26.COV2.S COVID-19 vaccine or a placebo. CDR3s include the opening cysteine and the closing phenylalanine or tryptophan. A D gene is named only where the DNA matches it firmly. Part of the rows lack a size; the others show once, few, many or a class for expanded clones.

TRBV9	NA	TRBJ1-1	NA	CASSVEAGAGDTEAFF	TGTGCCAGCAGCGTAGAAGCAGGGGCGGGAGACACTGAAGCTTTCTTT
TRBV29-1	NA	TRBJ2-5	NA	CSVLPNQETQYF	TGCAGCGTTCTGCCCAACCAAGAGACCCAGTACTTC
TRBV5-1	once	TRBJ2-2	NA	CASSLVAGLSTGELFF	TGCGCCAGCAGCTTGGTTGCGGGCCTCAGCACCGGGGAGCTGTTTTTT
TRBV10-3	NA	TRBJ2-2	TRBD1	CAISEGQANTGELFF	TGTGCCATCAGTGAGGGACAGGCGAACACCGGGGAGCTGTTTTTT
TRBV4-1	NA	TRBJ1-1	NA	CASSQALGGRVSTEAFF	TGCGCCAGCAGCCAAGCCCTTGGGGGCAGGGTAAGCACTGAAGCTTTCTTT
TRBV30	NA	TRBJ1-1	TRBD1	CARQGVGEAFF	TGTGCCAGACAGGGGGTAGGTGAAGCTTTCTTT
TRBV5-5	NA	TRBJ2-7	NA	CASSLEQGRYEQYF	TGTGCCAGCAGCTTAGAGCAGGGACGCTACGAGCAGTACTTC
TRBV4-3	NA	TRBJ2-6	NA	CASSQEFLSGANVLTF	TGCGCCAGCAGCCAAGAATTCCTCTCTGGGGCCAACGTCCTGACTTTC
TRBV27	NA	TRBJ2-7	TRBD1	CASTGTDSYEQYF	TGTGCCAGCACCGGGACAGACTCCTACGAGCAGTACTTC
TRBV19	NA	TRBJ2-7	TRBD1	CASSSGTGGYEQYF	TGTGCCAGTAGTTCCGGGACAGGGGGCTACGAGCAGTACTTC
TRBV6-2/TRBV6-3	NA	TRBJ2-3	NA	CASSSGPYTDTQYF	TGTGCCAGCAGTTCGGGCCCGTACACAGATACGCAGTATTTT
TRBV12-5	NA	TRBJ2-5	NA	CASGLSETQYF	TGTGCTAGTGGTTTGTCGGAGACCCAGTACTTC
TRBV24-1	once	TRBJ2-5	NA	CATSSGETQYF	TGTGCCACCTCCTCAGGAGAGACCCAGTACTTC
TRBV4-1	NA	TRBJ2-2	TRBD2	CASSQVKGRGSGELFF	TGCGCCAGCAGCCAAGTTAAGGGGAGGGGATCCGGGGAGCTGTTTTTT
TRBV5-4	NA	TRBJ2-4	NA	CASSLSPLRGNIQYF	TGTGCCAGCAGCTTGTCCCCCCTTAGGGGCAACATTCAGTACTTC
TRBV2	NA	TRBJ1-5	NA	CASSGQPNQPQHF	TGTGCCAGCAGTGGACAGCCTAATCAGCCCCAGCATTTT
TRBV3-1/TRBV3-2	NA	TRBJ2-5	TRBD2	CASSQPGLAGGGETQYF	TGTGCCAGCAGCCAACCAGGACTAGCGGGGGGAGGAGAGACCCAGTACTTC
TRBV7-9	NA	TRBJ1-2	TRBD1	CASRPGQAGYGYTF	TGTGCCAGCAGACCGGGACAGGCCGGCTATGGCTACACCTTC
TRBV19	NA	TRBJ1-1	NA	CASTIGVLNTEAFF	TGTGCCAGTACCATAGGGGTTCTGAACACTGAAGCTTTCTTT
TRBV27	NA	TRBJ1-2	NA	CASSLSRGYGYTF	TGTGCCAGCAGTTTATCCAGGGGTTATGGCTACACCTTC
TRBV21-1	NA	TRBJ2-7	NA	CASSELAGDSYEQYF	TGTGCCAGCAGCGAACTAGCGGGTGACTCCTACGAGCAGTACTTC
TRBV14	NA	TRBJ2-1	TRBD2	CASSLRTSGGARYNEQFF	TGTGCCAGCAGCCTTCGGACTAGCGGGGGGGCCCGATACAATGAGCAGTTCTTC
TRBV4-3	few	TRBJ1-4	NA	CASSQDLTGFEKLFF	TGCGCCAGCAGCCAAGACCTCACGGGATTTGAAAAACTGTTTTTT
TRBV27	NA	TRBJ2-3	TRBD2	CAASSTSGAKGTDTQYF	TGTGCCGCAAGCTCGACTAGCGGGGCAAAGGGCACAGATACGCAGTATTTT
TRBV7-3	NA	TRBJ2-5	NA	CASSQGTAPVGETQYF	TGTGCCAGCAGCCAAGGGACGGCCCCGGTCGGAGAGACCCAGTACTTC
TRBV2	NA	TRBJ2-2	NA	CASLGGRETTGELFF	TGTGCCAGCCTCGGGGGCAGGGAGACCACCGGGGAGCTGTTTTTT
TRBV4-2	NA	TRBJ2-1	NA	CASSREPRLGEQFF	TGTGCCAGCAGCCGCGAACCGCGGCTGGGAGAGCAGTTCTTC
TRBV9	NA	TRBJ2-7	NA	CASSVEWGRAHEQYF	TGTGCCAGCAGCGTAGAGTGGGGCAGGGCCCACGAGCAGTACTTC
TRBV7-9	NA	TRBJ2-1	TRBD1	CASMRTGIIGEQFF	TGTGCCAGCATGAGGACAGGGATAATTGGTGAGCAGTTCTTC
TRBV6-2/TRBV6-3	NA	TRBJ1-4	TRBD1	CASSLLTNRGANEKLFF	TGTGCCAGCAGTCTACTAACCAACAGGGGTGCTAATGAAAAACTGTTTTTT
TRBV5-8	once	TRBJ1-2	NA	CASSFTIVNYGYTF	TGTGCCAGCAGTTTTACAATTGTCAACTATGGCTACACCTTC
TRBV9	once	TRBJ1-4	TRBD1	CASSRPGQGVEKLFF	TGTGCCAGCAGCCGTCCGGGACAGGGTGTAGAAAAACTGTTTTTT
TRBV7-9	NA	TRBJ1-1	NA	CASSPPRNTEAFF	TGTGCCAGCAGCCCCCCACGAAACACTGAAGCTTTCTTT
TRBV29-1	NA	TRBJ1-1	TRBD1	CSVVGQAMNTEAFF	TGCAGCGTTGTGGGACAGGCCATGAACACTGAAGCTTTCTTT
TRBV20-1	once	TRBJ1-2	NA	CSASLQTNYGYTF	TGCAGTGCTAGTCTGCAAACTAACTATGGCTACACCTTC
TRBV13	NA	TRBJ2-1	NA	CASSSLGGWEQFF	TGTGCCAGCAGCTCGTTGGGGGGCTGGGAGCAGTTCTTC
TRBV19	few	TRBJ1-2	TRBD1	CASSTRTGRGYTF	TGTGCCAGTAGCACTCGGACAGGGAGGGGCTACACCTTC
TRBV2	NA	TRBJ2-1	TRBD2	CASKRLAGGGEQFF	TGTGCCAGCAAGCGACTAGCGGGGGGCGGTGAGCAGTTCTTC
TRBV24-1	NA	TRBJ1-2	NA	CATSAETGRYTF	TGTGCCACCAGTGCCGAGACAGGTCGCTACACCTTC
TRBV21-1	NA	TRBJ2-7	NA	CASSKGQGSSYEQYF	TGTGCCAGCAGCAAAGGACAGGGGAGCTCCTACGAGCAGTACTTC
TRBV7-6	NA	TRBJ2-7	NA	CASSPRGSSYEQYF	TGTGCCAGCAGCCCCCGGGGCAGCTCCTACGAGCAGTACTTC
TRBV13	NA	TRBJ2-7	NA	CASSERLATYEQYF	TGTGCCAGCAGCGAACGGTTGGCGACCTACGAGCAGTACTTC